One and the same sample provided the 5 T cell receptor beta chains below, sequenced in a study of immune evolution from preneoplasia to lung adenocarcinoma. Clones were sequenced by immunoSEQ multiplex PCR, and TCRdb holds only the in-frame ones, with some missing. The sample contains almost 2,500 clones, roughly four fifths of which appear only once. Material for sequencing was FFPE adjacent normal lung tissue. These receptors were taken from a person aged 65 to 85 with lung adenocarcinoma.

This clone was recorded only once. The rearrangement joins TRBV18 to TRBJ2-7; 11 bases match TRBD1. Losses at the gene ends were 4 bases for V and 4 bases for J; bases not matched to a gene: 0. The V gene's germline CDR1 is KGHSH and CDR2 LQKENI. The CDR3 loop spans 13 amino acids. The CDR3 nucleotides read TGTGCCAGCTCACGGGACAGGGGGTACGAGCAGTACTTC. It codes for CASSRDRGYEQYF.

J is TRBJ2-5 and V is TRBV5-6; 10 bases align to TRBD1. There are 19 residues in the CDR3. V trimming: 0 bases; J trimming: 5 bases; junction bases outside the gene matches: 16. Germline V CDR1 and CDR2: SGHDT, YYEEEE. Here the CDR3 DNA reads TGTGCCAGCAGCTTGGGGGCTGGGACAGGGGACATCCGGCGGGAGACCCAGTACTTC. This encodes CASSLGAGTGDIRRETQYF.

This clone was counted once. The V gene is TRBV6-6, the J gene TRBJ2-7, with 12 nucleotides matching TRBD2. V lost 6 bases and J lost 3; bases outside the gene matches: 6. The CDR3 consists of 15 residues. Germline CDR1 and CDR2: MNHNY and SVGAGI (reference sequence). Here the CDR3 DNA reads TGTGCCAGCAGGCCCTTGGGACTAGCGGGCTACGAGCAGTACTTC. Amino acids: CASRPLGLAGYEQYF.

The CDR3 is CASSGDNSGYTF. The CDR3 DNA is TGTGCCAGCAGCGGGGACAATTCTGGCTACACCTTC. The V call is TRBV7-9, the J call TRBJ1-2, with D perhaps matching TRBD1 (6 bases). V was trimmed by 5 bases and J by 7 bases, leaving 11 bases between them. CDR3 size: 12 residues. From germline, CDR1 is SEHNR and CDR2 FQNEAQ (reference sequence).

In its sample, this clone was seen a few times. The chain employs TRBV30 and TRBJ1-5, with unresolved D. CDR1 GTSNPN and CDR2 SVGIG come from the germline V gene (reference sequence). The V end was cut by 1 base, the J end by 3 bases, with 16 bases between. The CDR3 covers 16 residues. CDR3 nucleotides: TGTGCCTGGAGTGCCCCCGGGCGGTGGAACAATCAGCCCCAGCATTTT. Translating gives CAWSAPGRWNNQPQHF.